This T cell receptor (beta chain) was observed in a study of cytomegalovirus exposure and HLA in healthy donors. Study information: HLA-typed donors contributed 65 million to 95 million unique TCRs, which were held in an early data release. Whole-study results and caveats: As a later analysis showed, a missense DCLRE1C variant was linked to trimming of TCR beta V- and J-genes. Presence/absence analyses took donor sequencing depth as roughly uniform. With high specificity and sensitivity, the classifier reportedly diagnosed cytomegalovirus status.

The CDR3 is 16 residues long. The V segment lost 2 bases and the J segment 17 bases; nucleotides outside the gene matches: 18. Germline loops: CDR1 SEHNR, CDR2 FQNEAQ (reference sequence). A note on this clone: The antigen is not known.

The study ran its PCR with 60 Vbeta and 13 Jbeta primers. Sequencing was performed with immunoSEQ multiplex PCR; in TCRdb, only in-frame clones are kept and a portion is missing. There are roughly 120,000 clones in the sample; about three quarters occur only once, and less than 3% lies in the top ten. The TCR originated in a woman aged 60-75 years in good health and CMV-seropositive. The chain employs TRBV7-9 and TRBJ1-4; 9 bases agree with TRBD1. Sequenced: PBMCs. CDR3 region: CASSLLPGQGWDYLFF. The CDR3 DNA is TGTGCCAGCAGCTTATTGCCCGGACAGGGGTGGGATTACCTCTTTTTT.